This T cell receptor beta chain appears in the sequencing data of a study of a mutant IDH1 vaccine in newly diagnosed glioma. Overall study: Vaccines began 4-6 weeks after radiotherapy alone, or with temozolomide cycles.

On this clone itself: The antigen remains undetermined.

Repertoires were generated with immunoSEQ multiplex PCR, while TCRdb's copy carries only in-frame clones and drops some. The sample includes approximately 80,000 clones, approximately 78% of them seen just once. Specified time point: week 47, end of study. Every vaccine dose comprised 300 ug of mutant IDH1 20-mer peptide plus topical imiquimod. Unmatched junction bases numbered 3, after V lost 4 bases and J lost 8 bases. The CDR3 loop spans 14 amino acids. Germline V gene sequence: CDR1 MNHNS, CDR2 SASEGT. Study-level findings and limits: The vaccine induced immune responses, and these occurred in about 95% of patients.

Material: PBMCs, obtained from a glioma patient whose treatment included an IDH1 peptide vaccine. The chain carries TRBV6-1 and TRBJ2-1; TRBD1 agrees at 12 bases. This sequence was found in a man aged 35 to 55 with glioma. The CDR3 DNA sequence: TGTGCCAGCAGTGCCGGGACAGGGGGCGATGAGCAGTTCTTC. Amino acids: CASSAGTGGDEQFF.